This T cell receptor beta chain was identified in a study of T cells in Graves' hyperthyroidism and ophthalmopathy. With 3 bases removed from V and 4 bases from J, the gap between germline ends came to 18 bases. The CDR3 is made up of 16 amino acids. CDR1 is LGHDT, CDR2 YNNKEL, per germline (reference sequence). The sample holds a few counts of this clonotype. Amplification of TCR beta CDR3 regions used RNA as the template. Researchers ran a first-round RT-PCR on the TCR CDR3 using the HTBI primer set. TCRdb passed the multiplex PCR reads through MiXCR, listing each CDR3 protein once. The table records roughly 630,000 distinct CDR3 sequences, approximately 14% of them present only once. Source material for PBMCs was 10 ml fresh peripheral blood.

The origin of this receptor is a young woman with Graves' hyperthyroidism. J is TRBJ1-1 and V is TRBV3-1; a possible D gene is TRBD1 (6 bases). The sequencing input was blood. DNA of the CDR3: TGTGCCAGCAGCCATGGTCTTGTAGGCAGGGGCACTGAAGCTTTCTTT. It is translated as CASSHGLVGRGTEAFF.